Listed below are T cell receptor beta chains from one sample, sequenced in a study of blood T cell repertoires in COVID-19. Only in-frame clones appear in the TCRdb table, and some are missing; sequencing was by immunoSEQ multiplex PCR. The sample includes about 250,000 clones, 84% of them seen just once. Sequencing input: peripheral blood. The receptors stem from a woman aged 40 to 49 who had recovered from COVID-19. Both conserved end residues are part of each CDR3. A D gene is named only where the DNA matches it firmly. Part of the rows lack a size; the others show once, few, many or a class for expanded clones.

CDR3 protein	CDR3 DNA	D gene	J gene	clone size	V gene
CASSLRADLNTGELFF	TGTGCCAGCAGCTTACGGGCGGACTTAAACACCGGGGAGCTGTTTTTT	.	TRBJ2-2	once	TRBV11-2
CAIRSTDQETQYF	TGTGCCATCAGATCGACAGATCAAGAGACCCAGTACTTC	.	TRBJ2-5	few	TRBV10-3
CASSSGQDVSYNSPLHF	TGTGCCAGCAGCTCGGGACAGGATGTGTCCTATAATTCACCCCTCCACTTT	TRBD1	TRBJ1-6	few	TRBV11-3
CASSVTRASTEAFF	TGTGCCAGCAGTGTTACCAGGGCAAGCACTGAAGCTTTCTTT	.	TRBJ1-1	.	TRBV2
CASSARRTYEQYF	TGTGCCAGCTCCGCCCGCAGAACCTACGAGCAGTACTTC	.	TRBJ2-7	.	TRBV12-3/TRBV12-4
CASSPYNEQFF	TGCGCCAGCAGTCCTTACAATGAGCAGTTCTTC	.	TRBJ2-1	.	TRBV10-2
CASSHDKSEQYF	TGTGCCAGCTCACACGACAAATCCGAGCAGTACTTC	.	TRBJ2-7	.	TRBV18
CASRDSLQETQYF	TGTGCCAGCAGAGATAGCCTCCAAGAGACCCAGTACTTC	.	TRBJ2-5	.	TRBV12-3/TRBV12-4
CASSPTGTVYGYTF	TGCGCCAGCAGCCCGACAGGGACCGTCTATGGCTACACCTTC	TRBD1	TRBJ1-2	.	TRBV5-1
CASSLGGSGGRNTIYF	TGTGCCAGCAGCTTAGGAGGGTCAGGGGGGAGAAACACCATATATTTT	TRBD1	TRBJ1-3	.	TRBV7-2
CATSRDPGVGNTIYF	TGTGCCACCAGCAGAGATCCGGGAGTTGGAAACACCATATATTTT	.	TRBJ1-3	.	TRBV15
CASSAVGAEETQYF	TGTGCCAGCAGCGCGGTTGGAGCGGAAGAGACCCAGTACTTC	.	TRBJ2-5	.	TRBV5-5
CASTFADTYEQYF	TGTGCCAGCACATTTGCAGACACCTACGAGCAGTACTTC	.	TRBJ2-7	.	TRBV6-5
CATSDSDGYEQYF	TGTGCCACCAGTGATTCCGACGGGTACGAGCAGTACTTC	.	TRBJ2-7	.	TRBV24-1
CAWSTGINQPQHF	TGTGCCTGGAGCACAGGGATCAATCAGCCCCAGCATTTT	.	TRBJ1-5	few	TRBV30
CASSSRTRSYEQYF	TGTGCCAGCAGTTCCCGAACCAGGTCCTACGAGCAGTACTTC	.	TRBJ2-7	.	TRBV6-5
CASSLAPGQTTGELFF	TGTGCCAGCAGCTTAGCGCCGGGACAGACCACCGGGGAGCTGTTTTTT	TRBD1	TRBJ2-2	.	TRBV7-6
CASSLGTRTGVNQPQHF	TGTGCCAGCAGCTTAGGTACCCGGACAGGGGTTAATCAGCCCCAGCATTTT	TRBD1	TRBJ1-5	.	TRBV7-9
CASSYSALSEETQYF	TGTGCCAGCAGTTACTCGGCCCTTTCTGAAGAGACCCAGTACTTC	.	TRBJ2-5	.	TRBV6-6
CASMTRGDYYEQYF	TGTGCCAGCATGACGAGAGGGGACTACTACGAGCAGTACTTC	TRBD2	TRBJ2-7	.	TRBV27
CASSSRDIHSPLHF	TGTGCCAGCAGCAGCAGGGATATCCATTCACCCCTCCACTTT	.	TRBJ1-6	.	TRBV5-4
CASSSRDRGDGQPQHF	TGTGCCAGTAGTTCCCGGGACAGGGGTGATGGTCAGCCCCAGCATTTT	TRBD1	TRBJ1-5	.	TRBV19
CASIRGGAGTDTQYF	TGCGCCAGCATCCGCGGGGGGGCCGGAACAGATACGCAGTATTTT	TRBD2	TRBJ2-3	.	TRBV5-1
CASSPPEVNYGYTF	TGCGCCAGCAGCCCTCCAGAGGTTAACTATGGCTACACCTTC	.	TRBJ1-2	.	TRBV5-1
CAISKQGPSYEQYF	TGTGCCATCAGTAAACAGGGGCCGTCCTACGAGCAGTACTTC	TRBD1	TRBJ2-7	.	TRBV10-3
CASSVRDSGGTGELFF	TGTGCCAGCAGCGTAAGAGACTCAGGGGGCACCGGGGAGCTGTTTTTT	TRBD1	TRBJ2-2	few	TRBV9
CASSLDSSTEAFF	TGTGCCAGCAGTTTAGACAGTTCCACTGAAGCTTTCTTT	.	TRBJ1-1	few	TRBV27
CASSPALEGRRETQYF	TGTGCCAGCAGTCCGGCCCTCGAGGGTCGTCGGGAGACCCAGTACTTC	.	TRBJ2-5	once	TRBV28
CASRDTLPGTGNGYTF	TGTGCCAGCAGGGATACACTACCCGGGACTGGTAATGGCTACACCTTC	.	TRBJ1-2	.	TRBV2
CASSEGDYGYTF	TGTGCCAGCAGCGAGGGGGACTATGGCTACACCTTC	.	TRBJ1-2	.	TRBV11-1
CASSPPRGSSYNEQFF	TGCGCCAGCAGCCCGCCGCGGGGGAGCTCCTACAATGAGCAGTTCTTC	TRBD2	TRBJ2-1	.	TRBV5-1
CAISESDRYQETQYF	TGTGCCATCAGTGAGTCCGACAGGTACCAAGAGACCCAGTACTTC	.	TRBJ2-5	.	TRBV10-3
CASSLGQVVGANVLTF	TGTGCCAGCAGCTTAGGGCAGGTGGTAGGGGCCAACGTCCTGACTTTC	.	TRBJ2-6	.	TRBV11-2
CASSTRTGSGNTIYF	TGCGCCAGCAGCACCCGGACAGGGTCCGGAAACACCATATATTTT	TRBD1	TRBJ1-3	.	TRBV5-1
CASSALDEDEAFF	TGTGCCAGCAGCGCCCTTGATGAGGATGAAGCTTTCTTT	.	TRBJ1-1	.	TRBV9
CASSSGTGVPYEQYF	TGTGCCAGCAGTTCCGGGACAGGGGTTCCCTACGAGCAGTACTTC	TRBD1	TRBJ2-7	.	TRBV28
CATSDSKDSHRLEQYF	TGTGCCACCAGTGATTCCAAGGACAGCCATAGGCTCGAGCAGTACTTC	.	TRBJ2-7	.	TRBV24-1
CASSQVRLAGGELFF	TGTGCCAGCAGCCAAGTTCGACTAGCAGGCGGGGAGCTGTTTTTT	TRBD2	TRBJ2-2	.	TRBV14
CAWAEGARQPQHF	TGTGCCTGGGCGGAGGGGGCCCGGCAGCCCCAGCATTTT	TRBD1	TRBJ1-5	once	TRBV30
CASSGGTDQETQYF	TGTGCCAGCAGCGGCGGGACAGACCAAGAGACCCAGTACTTC	.	TRBJ2-5	.	TRBV5-4
CASSPRGSGANVLTF	TGTGCCAGCAGCCCTAGGGGATCTGGGGCCAACGTCCTGACTTTC	.	TRBJ2-6	.	TRBV7-9
CASSLDSAGELFF	TGCGCCAGCAGCTTGGATTCCGCCGGGGAGCTGTTTTTT	.	TRBJ2-2	.	TRBV5-1